This TCR beta chain was sequenced in a study of a mutant IDH1 vaccine in newly diagnosed glioma. Study context: First vaccine doses came 4-6 weeks after radiotherapy alone, or with temozolomide cycles. Previous care, which was radiotherapy, temozolomide, or both, most often involved both. Visit V12 was scheduled at week 35 and visit V13 at week 47.

TCRdb's table, derived via immunoSEQ multiplex PCR, lists solely in-frame clones and lacks some. Counted here are 35,000 to 50,000 clones, about 83% occurring once; the ten biggest clones make up 4.5% to 5.5%. Trimming removed 3 bases from V and 1 base from J, with 9 bases in between. Germline V CDR1 and CDR2: MNHNS, SASEGT. The CDR3 consists of 14 residues. The time point is: week 35, safety follow-up. All doses held 300 ug of mutant IDH1 20-mer peptide, with topical imiquimod. About this clone: Antigen: not known.

Sequences were derived from PBMCs, sampled from a glioma patient whose treatment included an IDH1 peptide vaccine. The receptor comes from a woman between 50 and 59 years old with glioma. The chain carries TRBV6-1 and TRBJ1-1; D is unclear. DNA for the CDR3: TGTGCCAGCAGTGAGACGGGGAGGAACACTGAAGCTTTCTTT. Translated, it gives CASSETGRNTEAFF.